These 4 T cell receptor beta chains came from one sample sequenced in a study of T cell repertoires in cytomegalovirus infection. One entry per CDR3 protein results from TCRdb running MiXCR on the reads. The sample gives about 740,000 distinct CDR3 sequences, 35% to 45% of which show up once; 2.8% is in the top ten. The sequenced sample consisted of PBMCs. Receptor source: a human donor in good health (CMV status not recorded). Some clones in this sample may be carry-over from other donors' samples.

The rearrangement links TRBV9 to TRBJ2-1; perhaps TRBD2 as D (6 bases). The germline gives CDR1 SGDLS, CDR2 YYNGEE. This CDR3 is 15 amino acids long. V was cut by 0 bases and J by 8 bases, with 15 bases left in between. Written as DNA, the CDR3 is TGTGCCAGCAGCGTAGAAGGGACTCCCAGGTATGAGCAGTTCTTC. As protein: CASSVEGTPRYEQFF.

This clonotype was seen a few times. This chain links TRBV24-1 with TRBJ2-1; 9 bases are shared with TRBD2. The CDR3 is made up of 14 amino acids. V lost 8 bases, J lost 6 bases, and 7 bases stayed unmatched. The germline V gene encodes CDR1 KGHDR and CDR2 SFDVKD. CDR3 protein: CATKSSGILNEQFF. In nucleotides, the CDR3 is TGTGCCACCAAGTCTAGCGGGATCCTCAATGAGCAGTTCTTC.

The chain's CDR3 is CASSFDRGYEQFF. The CDR3 DNA sequence: TGTGCCAGCAGCTTCGACAGGGGCTATGAGCAGTTCTTC. The rearrangement links TRBV7-2 to TRBJ2-1; 8 positions match TRBD1. V shed 3 bases and J 8 bases; nucleotides not matched to a gene: 3. This CDR3 comprises 13 residues. CDR1 SGHTA and CDR2 FQGNSA come from the germline V gene. The full variable domain, in which reference TRBV7-2 and TRBJ2-1 provide the parts outside the CDR3, is GAGVSQSPSNKVTEKGKDVELRCDPISGHTALYWYRQSLGQGLEFLIYFQGNSAPDKSGLPSDRFSAERTGGSVSTLTIQRTQQEDSAVYLCASSFDRGYEQFFGPGTRLTVL.

The rearrangement uses TRBV2 and TRBJ2-1, with 7 bases aligning to TRBD2. The CDR3 is 14 residues long. CDR1 SNHLY and CDR2 FYNNEI come from the germline V gene. With 3 bases clipped from V and 8 bases from J, the junction kept 7 bases outside the gene matches. The CDR3 is CASSERELYYEQFF. CDR3 DNA sequence: TGTGCCAGCAGTGAGCGGGAGTTATACTATGAGCAGTTCTTC.